The entry that follows covers one TCR beta chain sequence. The antigen remains unidentified. The sample belongs to a study of cytomegalovirus exposure and HLA in healthy donors. It was with 60 Vbeta and 13 Jbeta primers that the PCR ran. The assay was immunoSEQ multiplex PCR, and TCRdb's table has in-frame clones only and misses some. This table has about 180,000 clones, around 85% appearing once. Study observations and caveats: The authors later linked a missense DCLRE1C variant to TCR beta V- and J-gene trimming.

The sequence came from a boy aged 2 to 10 in good health and CMV-seronegative. The sequencing sample was made of PBMCs.

The CDR3 DNA reads TGTGCCAGCAGCGACGTCCAGGGGAGTACGCAGTATTTT. Translating it yields CASSDVQGSTQYF. The rearrangement links TRBV7-2 to TRBJ2-3, with TRBD1 as a possible D gene (6 bases). The CDR3 is 13 residues long. V gave up 5 bases and J gave up 8 bases, with 14 bases separating them. Germline loops: CDR1 SGHTA, CDR2 FQGNSA.